This entry lists 8 T cell receptor beta chains sequenced from one sample in a study of CD8+CD57+ T cells in acquired aplastic anemia. CDR3 and TCR beta VDJ profiling relied on a genomic DNA template. TCRdb itself ran the reads through MiXCR, one entry per CDR3 protein. The profile shows 100,000 to 150,000 distinct CDR3 sequences, almost 40% of them singletons. Patients selected for sequencing had displayed CD8+CD57+ cell expansion by flow cytometry. Sequencing input: sorted CD4+, CD8+, or CD8+CD57+ T cells (not recorded which) from PBMCs. Receptor source: a human donor with aplastic anemia.

The chain uses TRBV11-2 and TRBJ2-3; no definite D call. In germline, CDR1 is SGHAT, CDR2 FQNNGV. Between the trimmed V and J ends, which lost 2 bases and 2 bases, there was a span of 17 bases. The CDR3 totals 17 residues. The CDR3 bases are TGTGCCAGCAGCTTAAGTTCGGTCAGCACCCTCACAGATACGCAGTATTTT. It encodes CASSLSSVSTLTDTQYF.

This clonotype was detected a few times. The chain uses TRBV7-9 and TRBJ1-3; D is perhaps TRBD1 (5 bases). The CDR3 runs to 15 residues. Germline CDR1 and CDR2: SEHNR and FQNEAQ (reference sequence). The V and J ends lost 2 bases and 0 bases respectively, with 8 bases between them. The CDR3 here is CASSLSQGSGNTIYF. The CDR3, as DNA: TGTGCCAGCAGCTTATCGCAGGGCTCTGGAAACACCATATATTTT.

This clonotype appeared many times. J is TRBJ1-1 and V is TRBV12-3 or TRBV12-4; 7 bases align to TRBD1. V was pared by 5 bases and J by 5 bases, with 11 bases of the junction left unmatched. The CDR3 loop spans 15 amino acids. CDR3 sequence reads: CASSRRVTGSTEAFF. Here the CDR3 DNA reads TGTGCCAGCAGTCGGAGAGTGACAGGGTCAACTGAAGCTTTCTTT.

V is TRBV20-1 and J is TRBJ2-1, with 7 bases that match TRBD2. The trim removed 0 bases at V and 4 bases at J, leaving 9 bases unmatched. Germline values: CDR1 DFQATT, CDR2 SNEGSKA (reference sequence). CDR3 length equals 16 residues. The CDR3: CSARDLEAGRYNEQFF. CDR3 in DNA: TGCAGTGCTAGAGATCTGGAAGCGGGGAGATACAATGAGCAGTTCTTC.

This chain connects TRBV6-5 to TRBJ2-5, with 8 bases that match TRBD1. CDR1 MNHEY and CDR2 SVGAGI come from the germline V gene. V shed 4 bases and J 7 bases; nucleotides not matched to a gene: 14. CDR3 length: 16 residues. CDR3 sequence: CASSSHRTGYLGTQYF. For the CDR3, the DNA is TGTGCCAGCAGTTCGCACCGGACAGGGTATTTGGGGACCCAGTACTTC.

This clonotype was detected many times. This rearrangement joins TRBV4-3 to TRBJ1-5; tentative D call: TRBD1 (6 bases). The CDR3 is 15 amino acids. The ends were cut back, 4 bases at V and 0 bases at J, with 10 bases in the middle. Germline values: CDR1 LGHNA, CDR2 YSLEER. In nucleotides, the CDR3 is TGCGCCAGCAGCCGGGACATCGATAGCAATCAGCCCCAGCATTTT. Amino acid sequence: CASSRDIDSNQPQHF.

Points on this clonotype: This CDR3 is missing its conserved last phenylalanine or tryptophan, likely due to a read error. The chain couples TRBV6-1 to TRBJ2-7; 8 nucleotides align to TRBD1. Germline loops: CDR1 MNHNS, CDR2 SASEGT. The CDR3 runs to 14 residues. The junction had 6 bases not matched to a gene; V was cut back by 5 bases and J by 3 bases. CDR3 in DNA: TGTGCCAGCAGTACGGACAGGGCGGGCTACGAGCAGTACATC. Residues: CASSTDRAGYEQYI.

The gene calls are TRBV5-1 and TRBJ2-7; D might be TRBD2 (6 bases). The CDR3 length is 13 residues. V lost 0 bases, J lost 9 bases, and 13 bases lay in between. CDR1 is SGHRS, CDR2 YFSETQ, per germline. CDR3 coding DNA: TGCGCCAGCAGCTTGGCGGGGGACGCTAGGCAGTACGTC. Residues: CASSLAGDARQYV.